What follows are 20 T cell receptor beta chains derived from one specimen sequenced in a study of radiotherapy plus CTLA-4 blockade in lung cancer. Some clones are missing from TCRdb's copy, which holds only in-frame ones; the method was immunoSEQ multiplex PCR. The profile covers around 100,000 clones, with about four fifths appearing a single time and roughly 3.3% taken by the ten largest. The sequences come from peripheral blood, collected from a patient treated with radiotherapy plus ipilimumab. These receptors were collected from a human donor with non-small cell lung cancer that progressed on radiotherapy plus ipilimumab. Some clones in this sample may be carry-over from other donors' samples.

The chain carries TRBV19 and TRBJ1-5, with TRBD1 matching over 10 bases. J was trimmed by 2 bases and V by 4 bases; bases with no gene match: 11. CDR3 size: 18 residues. Germline-derived CDR1 and CDR2 are LNHDA and SQIVND (reference sequence). The CDR3 loop is CASSTRWTGGVGNQPQHF. The CDR3 nucleotides are TGTGCCAGTAGTACCCGATGGACAGGGGGGGTCGGCAATCAGCCCCAGCATTTT. The variable domain in full, with the rest retrieved from reference TRBV19 and TRBJ1-5, is DGGITQSPKYLFRKEGQNVTLSCEQNLNHDAMYWYRQDPGQGLRLIYYSQIVNDFQKGDIAEGYSVSREKKESFPLTVTSAQKNPTAFYLCASSTRWTGGVGNQPQHFGDGTRLSIL.

V gene TRBV7-9 combines with J gene TRBJ2-2; the D gene is possibly TRBD2 (6 bases). V was shortened by 1 base and J by 1 base, with 7 bases between the two germline ends. CDR1 and CDR2 (germline): SEHNR, FQNEAQ (reference sequence). The CDR3 is made up of 15 amino acids. CDR3 nucleotide sequence: TGTGCCAGCAGCTTAGTGCGGGGGAACACCGGGGAGCTGTTTTTT. It codes for CASSLVRGNTGELFF.

The chain has TRBV9 and TRBJ2-7; no clear D gene. This CDR3 comprises 14 residues. Trimming stripped 3 bases from V and 2 bases from J, with 12 bases between. CDR1 SGDLS and CDR2 YYNGEE come from the germline V gene. The CDR3 nucleotides are TGTGCCAGCAGCGATCTGGGCAACCCCTACGAGCAGTACTTC. This encodes CASSDLGNPYEQYF.

This clone came up once. The chain joins TRBV29-1 to TRBJ1-2, with 7 bases matching TRBD1. CDR3 length: 12 residues. Germline-derived CDR1 and CDR2 are SQVTM and ANQGSEA. With 7 bases clipped from V and 2 bases from J, the junction kept 4 bases outside the gene matches. The CDR3 is CSAETGNYGYTF. The DNA of the CDR3 is TGCAGCGCAGAGACAGGGAACTATGGCTACACCTTC.

The rearrangement joins TRBV6-6 to TRBJ2-3, with D perhaps TRBD1 or TRBD2 (5 bases each). This CDR3 region has 14 residues. Trimming stripped 2 bases from V and 4 bases from J, with 10 bases between. Per the germline V gene, CDR1 is MNHNY and CDR2 is SVGAGI (reference sequence). CDR3 nucleotide sequence: TGTGCCAGCAGTTACGGGGGTATCGCAGATACGCAGTATTTT. Translated: CASSYGGIADTQYF.

This clone was counted only a few times. The chain is built from TRBV7-2 and TRBJ1-6; tentative D call: TRBD1 (5 bases). The CDR3 contains 14 residues. Germline V gives CDR1 SGHTA, CDR2 FQGNSA. The V end was cut by 5 bases, the J end by 7 bases, with 12 bases between. Here the CDR3 DNA reads TGTGCCAGCAGCCTAGGGGTGGGCAATTCACCCCTCCACTTT. It encodes CASSLGVGNSPLHF.

The chain employs TRBV7-6 and TRBJ1-5, with D possibly being TRBD1 (5 bases). Germline V gene data show CDR1 as SGHVS and CDR2 as FNYEAQ. The CDR3 contains 15 residues. Trimming cost V 5 bases and J 5 bases, with 16 bases left between them. CDR3 in amino acids: CASSPLGGTYQPQHF. CDR3 in DNA: TGTGCCAGCAGCCCCCTCGGAGGGACTTATCAGCCCCAGCATTTT.

This clone was detected ten times or more. V is TRBV6-1 and J is TRBJ2-3; TRBD2 matches at 7 bases. This CDR3 spans 16 amino acids. Germline assignment: CDR1 MNHNS and CDR2 SASEGT. J gave up 4 bases and V 4 bases, and 11 bases lay outside the gene matches. The CDR3 loop reads CASSGSSGGGADTQYF. In DNA form, the CDR3 reads TGTGCCAGCAGTGGTTCGTCGGGGGGAGGGGCAGATACGCAGTATTTT.

This chain links TRBV5-1 with TRBJ2-5; 10 positions match TRBD2. The V and J ends lost 4 bases and 3 bases, in that order; junction bases with no gene match: 3. Germline V gene data show CDR1 as SGHRS and CDR2 as YFSETQ. This CDR3 has 14 amino acids. CDR3 in DNA: TGCGCCAGCAGCCACGGGACTAGCGAAGAGACCCAGTACTTC. Its translation is CASSHGTSEETQYF.

This clone was counted only a few times. V usage is TRBV9 and J usage is TRBJ1-1; D is possibly TRBD1 (6 bases). The CDR3 sequence is 16 residues long. Germline values: CDR1 SGDLS, CDR2 YYNGEE. Trimming left V 0 bases short and J 8 bases short, with 20 bases between. The CDR3 region is CASSVGPTGNRGEAFF. The CDR3 DNA reads TGTGCCAGCAGCGTAGGCCCAACAGGGAACCGGGGGGAAGCTTTCTTT. Filled out from reference TRBV9 and TRBJ1-1, the complete variable domain reads DSGVTQTPKHLITATGQRVTLRCSPRSGDLSVYWYQQSLDQGLQFLIQYYNGEERAKGNILERFSAQQFPDLHSELNLSSLELGDSALYFCASSVGPTGNRGEAFFGQGTRLTVV.

V and J are TRBV11-3 and TRBJ2-7; D is unresolved. CDR1 and CDR2 (germline): SGHNT, YENEEA. V was pared by 0 bases and J by 7 bases, with 13 bases between. The CDR3 has 14 amino acids. The CDR3: CASSLEGRSGEQYF. CDR3 nucleotide sequence: TGTGCCAGCAGCTTAGAAGGACGGTCCGGAGAGCAGTACTTC.

This clone was seen only a few times. V gene TRBV7-2 combines with J gene TRBJ1-1; 8 bases align to TRBD1. V lost 4 bases and J lost 0; bases outside the gene matches: 4. The germline CDR1 and CDR2 sequences are SGHTA and FQGNSA. The CDR3 is 15 residues long. CDR3 amino acids: CASSWRTGLNTEAFF. In DNA, the CDR3 is TGTGCCAGCAGCTGGAGGACAGGGCTGAACACTGAAGCTTTCTTT. The full variable domain, completed using reference TRBV7-2 and TRBJ1-1, is GAGVSQSPSNKVTEKGKDVELRCDPISGHTALYWYRQSLGQGLEFLIYFQGNSAPDKSGLPSDRFSAERTGGSVSTLTIQRTQQEDSAVYLCASSWRTGLNTEAFFGQGTRLTVV.

The J gene is TRBJ1-6, the V gene TRBV4-3, with a weak D call TRBD1 (5 bases). Germline loops: CDR1 LGHNA, CDR2 YSLEER. The CDR3 spans 16 residues. V dropped 3 bases and J dropped 6 bases, with 15 bases sitting between them. CDR3 residues: CASSQDPGTPNSPLHF. The DNA of the CDR3 is TGCGCCAGCAGCCAGGACCCTGGGACTCCTAATTCACCCCTCCACTTT.

The chain employs TRBV5-1 and TRBJ1-1; 11 nucleotides align to TRBD1. Germline assignment: CDR1 SGHRS and CDR2 YFSETQ. This CDR3 region has 14 residues. V shed 4 bases, J shed 4 bases, and the junction held 3 bases outside the gene matches. CDR3 region: CASSQGTGGTEAFF. The CDR3 DNA reads TGCGCCAGCAGCCAGGGGACAGGGGGCACTGAAGCTTTCTTT.

This clone was found a few times. The gene calls are TRBV6-1 and TRBJ2-7; D gene uncertain. This CDR3 has 13 amino acids. The V end was cut by 0 bases, the J end by 3 bases, with 6 bases between. Germline CDR1 MNHNS, CDR2 SASEGT. The DNA for the CDR3 is TGTGCCAGCAGTGAAGCCTGGAGCTACGAGCAGTACTTC. Encoded protein: CASSEAWSYEQYF.

V gene TRBV11-1 combines with J gene TRBJ1-1, with D tentatively TRBD1 (5 bases). From germline, CDR1 is SGHAT and CDR2 FQDESV (reference sequence). This CDR3 has 13 amino acids. V lost 6 bases and J lost 6, with 14 bases in between. The CDR3: CASRRGVGAEAFF. CDR3 DNA: TGTGCCAGCAGGAGAGGGGTGGGGGCTGAAGCTTTCTTT.

This sequence joins TRBV7-6 and TRBJ2-1, with D unclear. This CDR3 region has 17 residues. Germline loops: CDR1 SGHVS, CDR2 FNYEAQ. The V and J ends lost 0 bases and 4 bases respectively, with 16 bases between them. CDR3 sequence reads: CASSLARGQTPYNEQFF. CDR3 coding DNA: TGTGCCAGCAGCTTAGCACGTGGTCAGACTCCTTACAATGAGCAGTTCTTC.

The CDR3 DNA is TGTGCCAGCAGCTTAGCGCGGGCGGGGGGCACAGATACGCAGTATTTT. It is translated as CASSLARAGGTDTQYF. The gene calls are TRBV7-2 and TRBJ2-3, with 7 positions matching TRBD2. This CDR3 is built from 16 residues. Germline CDR1 and CDR2: SGHTA and FQGNSA. Unmatched junction bases numbered 4, after V lost 0 bases and J lost 1 base.

Only one count was recorded for this clone. The V call is TRBV9, the J call TRBJ1-1; a weak D match, TRBD1 (6 bases). This CDR3 has 15 residues. Deletions cut 6 bases from V and 1 base from J, with 16 bases between. Germline-derived CDR1 and CDR2 are SGDLS and YYNGEE. The CDR3 protein is CASTRWGAANTEAFF. The CDR3 nucleotides read TGTGCCAGCACCCGATGGGGGGCAGCGAACACTGAAGCTTTCTTT.

J is TRBJ1-3 and V is TRBV6-5; D gene uncertain. The germline CDR1 and CDR2 sequences are MNHEY and SVGAGI. The length of the CDR3 is 15 residues. With 4 bases removed from V and 0 bases from J, the gap between germline ends came to 10 bases. CDR3: CASSSTLGSGNTIYF. DNA for the CDR3: TGTGCCAGCAGTTCCACTTTAGGCTCTGGAAACACCATATATTTT.